The TCR beta chain under discussion was sequenced for a study of T cell responses to AZD1222 COVID-19 vaccine. Assay: immunoSEQ multiplex PCR; the TCRdb copy retains only in-frame clones and omits some. This sample has some 150,000 clones, with nearly 90% found just once. Study results and caveats: There were mostly white British donors and more females than males, and clonal diversity was possibly underestimated. Spike-specific TCR repertoires showed rising breadth and depth after two AZD1222 doses. Among spike-specific TCRs, nearly half reportedly target unmutated variant regions.

This clone turned up a few times. Its antigen remains unknown. In germline, CDR1 is SNHLY, CDR2 FYNNEI. The germline V and J ends were trimmed by 3 bases and 7 bases, with 15 bases remaining between them. This CDR3 spans 14 amino acids. Sequenced here: peripheral blood, sampled 28 days after the second dose of the MenACWY control vaccine. This clonotype was sampled from an adult who received the MenACWY meningococcal vaccine as a control. The chain has TRBV2 and TRBJ1-1; a possible D gene is TRBD1 (6 bases). The CDR3 nucleotides read TGTGCCAGCAGTGATCGCTGGGGGGGCGGTGAAGCTTTCTTT. It codes for CASSDRWGGGEAFF.